The clone carrying this T cell receptor beta chain was seen many times. Its target is not known. This sample is part of a study of T cells after yellow fever vaccination. TCRdb passed the 5' RACE reads through MiXCR, listing each CDR3 protein once. The sample records 140,000 to 150,000 distinct CDR3 sequences, about 6.2% being singletons. The CDR3 has 12 amino acids. V was shortened by 5 bases and J by 2 bases, with 4 bases between the two germline ends. Germline CDR1 is LGHDT and CDR2 is YNNKEL (reference sequence). Study observations and caveats: Repertoires obtained by FACS sorting could include abundant clonotypes that entered as contaminants from the bulk population.

The sequencing here drew on CD4+ T cells sorted from PBMCs, taken 10 days after the yellow fever booster vaccination. The V call is TRBV3-1, the J call TRBJ1-5; no clear D. The TCR sequence derives from a young man who received the YFV17D yellow fever vaccine. This chain's CDR3 is CASSEGNQPQHF. CDR3 in DNA: TGTGCCAGCAGCGAGGGCAATCAGCCCCAGCATTTT.